These 7 T cell receptor beta chains were sequenced from one sample in a study of blood T cell repertoires in COVID-19. Data came from immunoSEQ multiplex PCR; TCRdb stores just in-frame clones and leaves some out. Found here are around 250,000 clones, around 85% of them singletons; the top ten hold approximately 2%. The source material was PBMCs or T cells enriched from blood (not recorded which). The source is a woman in her forties or fifties who had recovered from COVID-19.

This clone was picked up one time. This chain joins TRBV7-2 and TRBJ2-7, with 7 bases that match TRBD1. CDR3 length: 17 residues. Germline loops: CDR1 SGHTA, CDR2 FQGNSA. V shed 5 bases and J 3 bases; nucleotides not matched to a gene: 16. CDR3 in amino acids: CASSAGPGQPTNYEQYF. CDR3 DNA: TGTGCCAGCAGCGCAGGCCCGGGACAGCCTACTAACTACGAGCAGTACTTC.

The chain joins TRBV11-3 to TRBJ2-2, with 8 bases aligning to TRBD2. This CDR3 has 18 amino acids. Germline-derived CDR1 and CDR2 are SGHNT and YENEEA. V was pared by 5 bases and J by 1 base, with 12 bases of the junction left unmatched. The CDR3 loop is CASSQPLGGGRNTGELFF. The DNA of the CDR3 is TGTGCCAGCAGCCAACCCCTCGGGGGGGGCCGGAACACCGGGGAGCTGTTTTTT. The whole variable domain, filled in from reference TRBV11-3 and TRBJ2-2, reads EAGVVQSPRYKIIEKKQPVAFWCNPISGHNTLYWYLQNLGQGPELLIRYENEEAVDDSQLPKDRFSAERLKGVDSTLKIQPAELGDSAVYLCASSQPLGGGRNTGELFFGEGSRLTVL.

The chain uses TRBV25-1 and TRBJ2-7; TRBD2 matches 8 bases. This CDR3 has 13 amino acids. Germline V gives CDR1 MGHDK, CDR2 SYGVNS. V trimming: 8 bases; J trimming: 3 bases; junction bases outside the gene matches: 6. CDR3 DNA sequence: TGTGCCAGCGGAGCGGGAGCACGCTACGAGCAGTACTTC. Translated: CASGAGARYEQYF.

The chain uses TRBV29-1 and TRBJ2-7, with D possibly being TRBD2 (5 bases). V lost 7 bases and J 3 bases, leaving 7 bases between the germline ends. The CDR3 is 10 residues long. CDR1 and CDR2 (germline): SQVTM, ANQGSEA. The DNA of the CDR3 is TGCAGCGCCGGGGACTACGAGCAGTACTTC. Residues: CSAGDYEQYF.

The V and J genes are TRBV5-6 and TRBJ2-7, with D possibly being TRBD2 (5 bases). The CDR3 runs to 15 residues. V dropped 2 bases and J dropped 0 bases, with 12 bases sitting between them. The germline gives CDR1 SGHDT, CDR2 YYEEEE. Here the CDR3 DNA reads TGTGCCAGCAGCTTAAGAGGGCCCAGCTCCTACGAGCAGTACTTC. Amino acid sequence: CASSLRGPSSYEQYF. The complete variable domain, with remaining parts taken from reference TRBV5-6 and TRBJ2-7, reads DAGVTQSPTHLIKTRGQQVTLRCSPKSGHDTVSWYQQALGQGPQFIFQYYEEEERQRGNFPDRFSGHQFPNYSSELNVNALLLGDSALYLCASSLRGPSSYEQYFGPGTRLTVT.

The chain has TRBV11-2 and TRBJ1-3; 7 bases are a match to TRBD1. The CDR3 runs 13 residues. V was clipped by 10 bases and J by 2 bases; unmatched bases: 5. Germline assignment: CDR1 SGHAT and CDR2 FQNNGV. The CDR3 coding sequence is TGTGCCAACGACAGGGTGACTGGAAACACCATATATTTT. Encoded protein: CANDRVTGNTIYF.

The chain uses TRBV7-6 and TRBJ2-1; the match to TRBD2 covers 9 bases. V trimming: 5 bases; J trimming: 4 bases; junction bases outside the gene matches: 6. The V gene's germline CDR1 is SGHVS and CDR2 FNYEAQ. The CDR3 is made up of 15 amino acids. The CDR3 nucleotides read TGTGCCAGCAGCCCGACTAGCGGAGGGTACAATGAGCAGTTCTTC. This translates into CASSPTSGGYNEQFF.